This T cell receptor beta chain derives from a study of blood T cells in healthy people across ages. Study findings and constraints: Fewer expanded clones and more diversity marked long-lived versus aged donors. The recorded TCR beta diversity per million T cells decreased in a roughly linear manner with age.

This CDR3 has 17 residues. CDR1 is SGHTA and CDR2 is FQGNSA in the germline V gene. V lost 5 bases and J lost 4; bases outside the gene matches: 13. Sample-barcoded 5' priming and a J-beta primer mix drove a second PCR of roughly 7 to 11 cycles. TCRdb redid the calling of the 5' RACE reads with MiXCR, one entry per CDR3 protein. The sample gives about 1.4 million distinct CDR3 sequences, roughly 64% of which show up once; 6.5% to 8.5% is in the top ten. In regard to this clonotype: Its antigen remains unknown.

Every sample yielded at least 6.5 million isolated PBMCs. RNA extraction gave at least 5.5 micrograms of total RNA per sample. Sequencing was carried out using blood. J is TRBJ1-4 and V is TRBV7-2; 7 positions agree with TRBD1. The clonotype was recovered from a man between 18 and 35 years old in good health. The DNA of the CDR3 is TGTGCCAGCAGCCAAAGGCCCGACAGGGTTAATAATGAAAAACTGTTTTTT. This sequence encodes CASSQRPDRVNNEKLFF.